The clone carrying this T cell receptor (beta chain) was observed a single time. At one end the junction does not follow the germline gene, possibly because of a read error. The source of the sample is a study of T-cell reconstitution after alpha-beta-depleted transplantation in children. This CDR3 is built from 16 residues. Preparing the TCRbeta library involved the use of unique molecular identifiers. TCRdb independently ran MiXCR on the PCR reads; one entry per CDR3 protein. The sample shows roughly 200,000 distinct CDR3 sequences, roughly 15% of them seen only once. The input for sequencing was PBMCs from the stem cell graft donor, taken from the stem cell graft. This sequence was found in a human donor who donated a stem cell graft to a child with acute lymphoblastic leukemia. The J gene is TRBJ2-7, the V gene TRBV12-3 or TRBV12-4; 10 bases are a match to TRBD1. CDR3 in amino acids: CASSDPWDRGTYDQYF. The CDR3 nucleotides read TGTGCCAGCAGTGATCCCTGGGACAGGGGAACCTACGACCAGTACTTC.